These 25 T cell receptor beta chains originate from one sample sequenced in a study of graft-versus-host responses after intestinal transplantation. The antigens of these receptors remain unknown. Assay: immunoSEQ multiplex PCR; the TCRdb copy retains only in-frame clones and omits some. The data show approximately 90,000 clones, 90% to 95% seen once. The sample in question was unstimulated CD8+ T cells sorted from spleen or lymph node cells, obtained before intestinal transplant. The receptors come from a human donor who received an intestinal transplant.

The V gene is TRBV30, the J gene TRBJ1-1, with D perhaps matching TRBD1 (5 bases). In germline, CDR1 is GTSNPN, CDR2 SVGIG (reference sequence). The CDR3 length is 14 residues. Trimming stripped 1 base from V and 4 bases from J, with 13 bases between. The CDR3, as DNA: TGTGCCTGGAGTGCCGCCGGGGGTGCCACTGAAGCTTTCTTT. It codes for CAWSAAGGATEAFF.

This clone was counted only a few times. This rearrangement joins TRBV4-3 to TRBJ1-4; TRBD1 might be the D (5 bases). The germline V and J ends were trimmed by 1 base and 8 bases, with 14 bases remaining between them. The CDR3 contains 15 residues. Germline lookup yields CDR1 LGHNA and CDR2 YSLEER. The CDR3 nucleotides read TGCGCCAGCAGCCAAGGTCCAGGGCTCAGGGAAAAACTGTTTTTT. It specifies CASSQGPGLREKLFF.

The V gene is TRBV7-6, the J gene TRBJ2-1; perhaps TRBD1 as D (7 bases). The germline gives CDR1 SGHVS, CDR2 FNYEAQ. Deletions cut 6 bases from V and 12 bases from J, with 30 bases between. The CDR3 extends over 17 amino acids. The CDR3 DNA reads as TGTGCCAGCAGGGCGTCACTAGGGACAGAACCGACCGGGAGGCAGTTCTTC. Its protein is CASRASLGTEPTGRQFF. The full variable domain, with the rest looked up from reference TRBV7-6 and TRBJ2-1, is GAGVSQSPRYKVTKRGQDVALRCDPISGHVSLYWYRQALGQGPEFLTYFNYEAQQDKSGLPNDRFSAERPEGSISTLTIQRTEQRDSAMYRCASRASLGTEPTGRQFFGPGTRLTVL.

This chain uses TRBV9 with TRBJ2-5, with 10 bases fitting TRBD2. The CDR3 has 16 residues. V shed 0 bases, J shed 5 bases, and the junction held 7 bases outside the gene matches. CDR1 and CDR2 from the germline V gene are SGDLS and YYNGEE. The CDR3 loop reads CASSVGSGGASETQYF. For the CDR3, the DNA is TGTGCCAGCAGCGTAGGAAGCGGGGGGGCCTCGGAGACCCAGTACTTC.

This sequence joins TRBV4-1 and TRBJ1-2; D remains unclear. V was shortened by 1 base and J by 5 bases, with 14 bases between the two germline ends. CDR3 length: 15 amino acids. Looked up from germline, CDR1 is MGHRA and CDR2 is YSYEKL. The CDR3 DNA is TGCGCCAGCAGCCAAGCGGTGATCCTAGGTTATGGCTACACCTTC. Protein sequence: CASSQAVILGYGYTF.

The chain recombines TRBV7-2 with TRBJ2-3; tentative D call: TRBD2 (5 bases). CDR1 and CDR2 (germline): SGHTA, FQGNSA. CDR3 length: 16 residues. Between the trimmed V and J ends, which lost 1 base and 2 bases, there was a span of 13 bases. CDR3 in DNA: TGTGCCAGCAGCTTAGTCGAGGGCCCTATCACAGATACGCAGTATTTT. The encoded protein is CASSLVEGPITDTQYF. Using reference TRBV7-2 and TRBJ2-3 for the parts outside the CDR3, the full variable domain is GAGVSQSPSNKVTEKGKDVELRCDPISGHTALYWYRQSLGQGLEFLIYFQGNSAPDKSGLPSDRFSAERTGGSVSTLTIQRTQQEDSAVYLCASSLVEGPITDTQYFGPGTRLTVL.

The J gene is TRBJ2-3, the V gene TRBV4-1; D gene unclear. The germline V gene has CDR1 MGHRA and CDR2 YSYEKL. V was shortened by 1 base and J by 1 base, with 6 bases between the two germline ends. The CDR3 extends over 14 amino acids. The CDR3 sequence is CASSQARGTDTQYF. The CDR3 DNA reads TGCGCCAGCAGCCAAGCCCGAGGCACAGATACGCAGTATTTT.

The chain uses TRBV27 and TRBJ1-5, with 7 bases matching TRBD1. The germline V gene encodes CDR1 MNHEY and CDR2 SMNVEV (reference sequence). CDR3 size: 16 residues. V lost 6 bases and J lost 3; bases outside the gene matches: 11. The CDR3 sequence is CASSSQPGQANQPQHF. The CDR3 DNA is TGTGCCAGCAGCTCCCAGCCAGGACAGGCCAATCAGCCCCAGCATTTT.

This chain connects TRBV29-1 to TRBJ2-3, with D uncertain. CDR1 and CDR2 from the germline V gene are SQVTM and ANQGSEA. The germline V and J ends were trimmed by 1 base and 4 bases, with 3 bases remaining between them. This CDR3 is built from 11 residues. CDR3 DNA: TGCAGCGTTGAAGCGGCAGATACGCAGTATTTT. Translated: CSVEAADTQYF.

V gene TRBV7-2 combines with J gene TRBJ1-5; TRBD1 matches 9 bases. Germline loops: CDR1 SGHTA, CDR2 FQGNSA. This CDR3 has 15 amino acids. J was trimmed by 4 bases and V by 0 bases; bases with no gene match: 1. Here the CDR3 DNA reads TGTGCCAGCAGCTTAGCGGGGACAGGGAATCAGCCCCAGCATTTT. It yields the protein CASSLAGTGNQPQHF.

This chain joins TRBV15 and TRBJ2-1; D possibly corresponds to TRBD1 (6 bases). The CDR3 is 13 amino acids. The V end lost 3 bases, the J end lost 7 bases, and 10 bases lay between the germline ends. CDR1 is LNHNV, CDR2 YYDKDF, per germline (reference sequence). CDR3: CATSRRGWNEQFF. The CDR3 DNA sequence: TGTGCCACCAGCAGGAGGGGGTGGAATGAGCAGTTCTTC.

The chain carries TRBV6-4 and TRBJ2-7; weak D call: TRBD1 (6 bases). The germline CDR1 and CDR2 sequences are MRHNA and SNTAGT. This CDR3 has 13 residues. With 0 bases removed from V and 6 bases from J, the gap between germline ends came to 9 bases. CDR3 in DNA: TGTGCCAGCAGTGACTCCAGGGGTAGCGAGCAGTACTTC. Its translation is CASSDSRGSEQYF.

The V and J genes are TRBV4-3 and TRBJ2-7; D perhaps matches TRBD2 (5 bases). CDR3 length: 15 residues. V dropped 0 bases and J dropped 3 bases, with 12 bases sitting between them. Germline assignment: CDR1 LGHNA and CDR2 YSLEER. CDR3 protein: CASSQERELGYEQYF. The CDR3 region has the DNA TGCGCCAGCAGCCAAGAGAGGGAGCTGGGCTACGAGCAGTACTTC.

This clone was detected once. V usage is TRBV9 and J usage is TRBJ2-7, with D perhaps TRBD1 (5 bases). The V end lost 4 bases, the J end lost 1 base, and 15 bases lay between the germline ends. Germline values: CDR1 SGDLS, CDR2 YYNGEE. The CDR3 contains 15 residues. CDR3 nucleotides: TGTGCCAGCAGCCCTCGAACAGGAACTTCCTACGAGCAGTACTTC. It translates to CASSPRTGTSYEQYF.

The CDR3 nucleotides read TGTGCCAGCAGCTTGTTTGATTCGGGGGGGAGCTCCTACGAGCAGTACTTC. It encodes CASSLFDSGGSSYEQYF. This chain connects TRBV5-5 to TRBJ2-7; TRBD2 aligns across 8 bases. Germline CDR1 and CDR2: SGHKS and YYEKEE (reference sequence). V trimming: 1 base; J trimming: 0 bases; junction bases outside the gene matches: 9. The CDR3 has 17 residues.

The chain couples TRBV9 to TRBJ2-7; D remains unclear. V shed 0 bases and J shed 4 bases, with 8 bases lying between them. The CDR3 length is 13 residues. Per the germline V gene, CDR1 is SGDLS and CDR2 is YYNGEE. CDR3 bases: TGTGCCAGCAGCGTAGGGAGTACTTACGAGCAGTACTTC. This encodes CASSVGSTYEQYF.

This clone was picked up one time. The CDR3, as DNA: TGTGCCAGTAGTATAGAAGGACTAGCGGGGGGGGACAATGAGCAGTTCTTC. Protein sequence: CASSIEGLAGGDNEQFF. This chain links TRBV19 with TRBJ2-1; 15 bases align to TRBD2. The CDR3 extends over 17 amino acids. J gave up 5 bases and V 0 bases, and 2 bases lay outside the gene matches. Germline assignment: CDR1 LNHDA and CDR2 SQIVND (reference sequence).

J is TRBJ1-1 and V is TRBV27; D uncertain. CDR1 is MNHEY and CDR2 is SMNVEV in the germline V gene (reference sequence). This CDR3 is built from 14 residues. The V gene lost 2 bases and the J gene lost 0 bases, with 7 bases spanning the gap. DNA of the CDR3: TGTGCCAGCAGTTTACGAGTCTTGAACACTGAAGCTTTCTTT. Protein sequence: CASSLRVLNTEAFF.

The chain has TRBV29-1 and TRBJ1-1; the D gene is possibly TRBD1 (6 bases). This CDR3 region has 14 residues. Germline CDR1 reads SQVTM; CDR2 reads ANQGSEA. V dropped 2 bases and J dropped 3 bases, with 13 bases sitting between them. For the CDR3, the DNA is TGCAGCGTTGAAAGCGGGGGGCTGGACACTGAAGCTTTCTTT. Translated, it gives CSVESGGLDTEAFF. Using reference TRBV29-1 and TRBJ1-1 for the parts outside the CDR3, the full variable domain is SAVISQKPSRDICQRGTSLTIQCQVDSQVTMMFWYRQQPGQSLTLIATANQGSEATYESGFVIDKFPISRPNLTFSTLTVSNMSPEDSSIYLCSVESGGLDTEAFFGQGTRLTVV.

J is TRBJ1-1 and V is TRBV6-5; a possible D gene is TRBD1 (5 bases). This CDR3 is built from 11 residues. CDR1 and CDR2 (germline): MNHEY, SVGAGI. The V gene lost 6 bases and the J gene lost 10 bases, with 12 bases spanning the gap. DNA for the CDR3: TGTGCCAGCAGCGGGGGAGGGACAGCTTTCTTT. Translated, it gives CASSGGGTAFF.

The chain carries TRBV4-3 and TRBJ2-1; 7 positions match TRBD2. Germline V CDR1 and CDR2: LGHNA, YSLEER. The V and J ends lost 1 base and 0 bases, in that order; junction bases with no gene match: 6. This CDR3 is 17 amino acids long. CDR3 loop: CASSQAGGFSSYNEQFF. The CDR3 region has the DNA TGCGCCAGCAGCCAAGCCGGGGGGTTTAGCTCCTACAATGAGCAGTTCTTC.

The chain recombines TRBV19 with TRBJ2-2, with 7 bases fitting TRBD2. The CDR3 is 14 amino acids. Germline trimming cut 6 bases from V and 4 bases from J; bases unmatched to any gene: 5. Germline V gene sequence: CDR1 LNHDA, CDR2 SQIVND (reference sequence). The chain's CDR3 is CASSWGGSTGELFF. The CDR3 bases are TGTGCCAGTAGCTGGGGGGGGAGCACCGGGGAGCTGTTTTTT.

V and J are TRBV19 and TRBJ1-2; 7 nucleotides agree with TRBD1. Trimming took 1 base from V and 5 from J; bases not matched to a gene: 13. Germline loops: CDR1 LNHDA, CDR2 SQIVND (reference sequence). The CDR3 has 17 residues. The CDR3 sequence: CASSIALPDRWEYGYTF. The CDR3 DNA is TGTGCCAGTAGTATAGCCCTCCCGGACAGGTGGGAATATGGCTACACCTTC.

CDR3 sequence: CASGSSNTPYRAFF. The CDR3 DNA is TGTGCTAGTGGTTCCTCAAATACTCCGTACAGGGCTTTCTTT. The chain joins TRBV12-5 to TRBJ1-1, with a weak D call TRBD1 (5 bases). The CDR3 sequence is 14 residues long. Germline V gene data show CDR1 as LGHNT and CDR2 as FRNRAP. V lost 4 bases and J 11 bases, leaving 20 bases between the germline ends.

The V call is TRBV5-1, the J call TRBJ2-7; D is unclear. CDR3 length equals 15 residues. V gave up 4 bases and J gave up 0 bases, with 14 bases separating them. Germline CDR1 SGHRS, CDR2 YFSETQ. The CDR3 nucleotides are TGCGCCAGCAGCCTAGAACAAGCGAGCTCCTACGAGCAGTACTTC. Translation gives CASSLEQASSYEQYF.